This TCR beta chain was profiled in a study of beta chain features in type 1 diabetes. Study-wide results and limits: Among patients with Type 1 diabetes, TCRB CDR3s were moderately but significantly shorter in every one of the four CD4+ subsets.

Every isolated RNA sample was fully reverse transcribed, so sequencing captured expressed TCRB transcripts. The table came from immunoSEQ multiplex PCR; TCRdb's copy has only in-frame clones and leaves some out. The sample yields 20,000 to 25,000 clones, under 60% seen once. The CDR3 covers 16 residues. Looked up from germline, CDR1 is SGHTA and CDR2 is FQGNSA. V gave up 5 bases and J gave up 5 bases; unmatched junction bases: 14. Remarks on this clone: Its antigen is unknown.

Sorting gave populations that all exceeded 98% purity. Sequenced material: stem cell memory CD4+ T cells from blood. The chain employs TRBV7-2 and TRBJ1-2, with 7 bases matching TRBD1. This clonotype was obtained from a man aged 18 to 30 with type 1 diabetes. The CDR3 region has the DNA TGTGCCAGCAGCCTTTATCCGACAGGGAGGCCTTATGGCTACACCTTC. This gives the protein CASSLYPTGRPYGYTF.